This T cell receptor beta chain came from a study of blood T cell repertoires in COVID-19. Study at large: Samples of COVID-19 (acute and convalescent) were obtained from the United States, Italy and Spain. T cells, B-cell-depleted T cells, or PBMCs provided the cDNA or gDNA that served as material.

Assay: immunoSEQ multiplex PCR; the TCRdb copy retains only in-frame clones and omits some. The sample lists some 300,000 clones; about 91% were seen once. The germline V gene has CDR1 SGHDT and CDR2 YYEEEE. V lost 4 bases and J lost 5, with 19 bases in between. The CDR3 spans 17 residues. Input material: peripheral blood. The receptor's source is a woman in her 30s who had recovered from COVID-19. The chain joins TRBV5-6 to TRBJ1-6; no definite D call. Here the CDR3 reads CASSPIVASTNNSPLHF. The CDR3 nucleotides are TGTGCCAGCAGCCCGATCGTGGCCAGTACTAATAATTCACCCCTCCACTTT.